This TCR beta chain comes out of a study of cytomegalovirus exposure and HLA in healthy donors (dated 2017 in TCRdb). Concerning the study at large: According to an earlier analysis of 550 to 700 of the donors, some 180 million T cells yielded roughly 110 million unique TCR beta sequences and about 280 Gb of sequence data. An earlier analysis of several hundred of the donors applied high-throughput TCR beta sequencing to assess whether each TCR beta V gene segment acted as functional or pseudogenic. In a later analysis, previously published TCR beta repertoires from fewer than 750 donors were re-analyzed and high-resolution HLA genotyping was added so that TCR occurrence patterns could be studied. The study aimed to test whether signatures of past pathogen exposure could be identified by cataloging public T cell receptors. Among about 390 genotyped donors of the cohort, an average of approximately 240,000 unique TCR beta nucleotide sequences were sequenced per donor, roughly 20% of them non-productive. A separate validation cohort of roughly 130 different subjects was used in addition to the approximately 670-subject first cohort. In the later analysis, no new phenotypic data were used to find candidate immune exposures; instead, reliance was placed on TCR beta sequences and their occurrence across donors. Genome-wide SNP genotypes for about 65% of the roughly 670 donors were used in a later genetic analysis, which treated that subset as a discovery cohort. The study used immunosequencing to profile the T cell repertoires of approximately 640 subjects and linked those repertoires to cytomegalovirus serostatus. All discovery cohort repertoires had been generated using a single sequencing platform. To predict cytomegalovirus infection status, the study brought together high-throughput TCR immunosequencing, statistical association of individual TCRs with disease status, and machine learning. Among the 398 genotyped donors, 75% to 90% belonged to the genetic ancestry cluster associated with self-reported Caucasian donors. Four to six DR-DQ haplotypes were handled as single units for association and clustering, since linkage in the cohort was strong. Typing coverage differed by locus: A, B, C, DRB1 and DQB1 were typed in roughly 620-630 donors, DQA1 in 500 to 550, DPA1 in 600 to 610, and DPB1 in 450 to 490. Alongside the repertoire data, information on donor age, sex, ethnicity and CMV serostatus was compiled. An early release covering some 640 HLA-typed donors comprised roughly 300 gigabases of sequencing data and tens of millions of unique TCR sequences. HLA typing covered class I and class II loci at four-digit resolution. Overall study outcomes, separate from this receptor: Correlated functional status among segregating V segments might reflect linkage disequilibrium, but an unknown experimental factor could not be ruled out. A group of highly shared sequence variants was considered likely to be a technical artifact of the sequencing pipeline. Immune exposure information for the cohort was limited to CMV serostatus. A further reported finding was that TCR beta sequences accurately predicted the HLA-A and HLA-B alleles for most subjects in the first cohort. In both the original and validation cohorts, the classifier was reported to diagnose cytomegalovirus status with high specificity and sensitivity. Some 15 rarely observed V segments, including chromosome 9 orphons, were excluded from the earlier analysis of several hundred of the donors because counts were too low. While some public TCRs were present in many individuals, most TCR sequences turned up only very rarely across donors. Several of the top co-occurrence clusters appeared to be linked to parvovirus B19, influenza, CMV and Epstein-Barr virus, according to a later analysis. Sequencing depth was assumed to be roughly uniform across donors in the presence/absence analyses, though that assumption may not hold. Because the 87-base-pair reads could not distinguish some IMGT-functional V segments, including TRBV6-2 and TRBV6-3, those segments were excluded. Only TCR beta chains were sequenced in this cohort, and the absence of alpha or paired-chain data limited detectable features. In a later analysis, HLA-associated TCR beta chains were found to be more clonally expanded and to have lower generation probabilities than equally common non-associated chains. V-gene and J-gene trimming of TCR beta chains was associated with a missense DCLRE1C variant in a later genetic analysis, and the association was replicated in an independent cohort. Because HLA typing was missing for some donors at each locus, association tests included only the typed subset. The authors suggested that the approach could potentially be extended to other disease states and immunological phenotypes. In an earlier analysis of roughly 500 of the donors, most TCR beta V segments appeared in productive rearrangements about 87% or about 30% of the time, broadly matching IMGT annotations. The study gave a list of around 170 TCR beta chains associated with cytomegalovirus. In a later analysis, over 15,000 TCR beta sequences were associated with specific HLA alleles at a false discovery rate of 0.05. According to a later analysis, TCR association rates differed among HLA loci, with DRB1 alleles showing the most associated TCRs and HLA-C alleles showing the fewest. According to a later genetic analysis, donors in an Asian-associated ancestry cluster had fewer N-insertions in productive TCRs than the approximately 630-donor mean. Strong co-occurrence of HLA alleles, especially DR and DQ, made assigning TCR associations to individual alleles difficult. In vitro tests confirmed that three of the cytomegalovirus-associated TCR beta chains recognize cytomegalovirus antigens. According to a later analysis, most CMV-associated TCR beta chains appeared to be HLA-restricted, and the HLA associations seemed to be driven largely by CMV exposure.

CDR1 and CDR2 are drawn from the germline V gene (reference sequence): MNHEY, SMNVEV. Its CDR3 holds 16 amino acids, cysteine through phenylalanine. Only the CDR3 part of the read is kept: 48 bases, read in frame from the first base. Trimming costs V 2 bases and J 5 bases, and their ends lie 19 bases apart. As concerns this clone: This clone's antigen is unknown. Base quality data are lacking; no much larger clone is found one base away.

The cohort comprised hundreds of healthy bone marrow donors. At the time of sampling, all cohort members were nominally healthy, though unrecorded immune exposures were likely present. Of the approximately 620 cohort members, around 290 had a positive CMV serostatus and 350 to 450 had a negative one, while no CMV serostatus was recorded for the donor. Each donor provided a peripheral blood sample, and peripheral blood mononuclear cells were used for TCR beta sequencing. Genomic DNA extraction from the blood cell samples was performed with the Qiagen DNeasy Blood Extraction Kit. Receptor amplification or capture employed the immunoSEQ multiplex PCR assay. The multiplex PCR relied on a mix of 60 forward primers for TCR Vbeta segments and 13 reverse primers for TCR Jbeta segments. A multiplex PCR assay on genomic DNA amplified the CDR3 region of rearranged TCR beta genes. On the Illumina HiSeq System, the amplified TCR beta libraries were sequenced as 87-base-pair reads. For the original study's pipeline: Across the 666 repertoires, a later analysis counted tens of millions of unique TCR beta chains, roughly 11 million of which were shared by at least two donors. Raw reads were error-corrected and collapsed into unique sequences by a nearest-neighbor algorithm in which closely related sequences were merged to remove PCR and sequencing errors. V, D and J gene segments were assigned by aligning CDR3 sequences to IMGT reference sequences. For a sequence to be retained, a match of at least six nucleotides was required to both a V gene segment and a J gene segment. Rearrangements were classified as productive when the CDR3 lacked stop codons and remained in frame with V and J, and all other rearrangements were classified as non-productive. Following IMGT convention, CDR3 was defined as the stretch from the second conserved V-encoded cysteine up to the conserved J-encoded phenylalanine. The earlier analysis of 500 to 600 of the donors excluded sequences that lacked an unambiguous match to a single V gene segment. In an earlier analysis of almost 600 of the donors, a V segment was called functional when productive rearrangements were above 56.7%, and segregating when the standard deviation between donors exceeded 5%. A statistical classification framework was built for diagnosing cytomegalovirus status from the catalog of TCR beta chain sequences. V and J gene assignment, in a later analysis, came from comparing TCR nucleotide sequences with IMGT/GENE-DB human TR gene sequences. The TCRdist pipeline was used in a later analysis to assign CDR3 sequences and most-parsimonious VDJ recombination scenarios. In a later analysis, every TCR beta chain was defined by the combination of its CDR3 amino acid sequence and its V-gene family, and reads without a unique V-gene family were dropped. As a way to deal with suspected cross-contamination and a sequencing artifact, a later analysis dropped approximately 570 nucleotide sequences that were highly shared and had low generation probability. In a later analysis, a clonal expansion index was calculated for each public chain from normalized within-repertoire ranks of inferred template counts. In a later analysis, generation probabilities were computed with a VDJ recombination model fitted to out-of-frame rearrangements, and the resulting probabilities were checked against IGoR. In a later analysis, TCR-TCR, TCR-HLA and TCR-CMV co-occurrence was scored with hypergeometric tests, and a repertoire-size bias correction was applied to TCR pairs. In a later analysis, false discovery rates were estimated by permuting HLA or CMV assignments 20 times. In a later analysis, co-occurring TCRs were grouped with DBSCAN, and TCRdist sequence similarity was added when clustering was performed within HLA-allele-positive subsets. For co-occurrence clustering, repertoires with fewer than 30,000 or more than 120,000 public chains were excluded, along with roughly five repertoires with anomalous nucleotide sharing. Held by TCRdb, this immuneACCESS table contains in-frame sequences only and omits some clones. Under half of the omission traces to an unresolved V gene where checked; the cause of the rest is unknown. The V and J calls and clone size are taken from that table; D and trimming were inferred from the DNA. The sample has about 82,000 clones on record, more than 60% of them singletons. The ten largest clones add up to roughly 12% of the sample.

The sequencing input was PBMCs. Recombination connected TRBV27 to TRBJ2-7, with the D gene call left open. The clonotype was recovered from a human donor in good health. The DNA is TGTGCCAGCAGTTTACTCTCGGCGGTAGGCAGCCACGAGCAGTACTTC. The translation is CASSLLSAVGSHEQYF.